A selection of T cell receptor beta chains follows, all from one sample in a study of blood T cells in healthy people across ages. TCRdb used MiXCR to reprocess the 5' RACE reads, holding one entry per CDR3 protein. This table has about 1,400,000 distinct CDR3 sequences, roughly 45% appearing once. Input material: blood. The receptors derive from a woman aged 18 to 35 in good health. Each CDR3 is given with its conserved first and last residue. D genes are given only for firm matches. Size values are once, few and many counts, or a class for expanded clones, and some rows have none.

V gene	clone size	D gene	J gene	CDR3 protein	CDR3 DNA
TRBV7-2	few	-	TRBJ1-1	CASSLLMVELRAFF	TGTGCCAGCAGCTTATTGATGGTTGAACTTCGGGCTTTCTTT
TRBV3-1	-	-	TRBJ1-2	CASSPVGGYTF	TGTGCCAGCAGCCCCGTCGGGGGCTACACCTTC
TRBV6-2/TRBV6-3	-	-	TRBJ2-3	CASSYTLDTRYF	TGTGCCAGCAGTTATACGCTCGATACGCGGTATTTT
TRBV6-6	-	-	TRBJ2-3	CASSYYTAEGGTDTQYF	TGTGCCAGCAGTTACTATACCGCGGAAGGGGGCACAGATACGCAGTATTTT
TRBV5-1	-	TRBD2	TRBJ2-7	CASSFTPAGGLNEQYF	TGCGCCAGCAGCTTCACTCCAGCGGGGGGGTTGAACGAGCAGTACTTC
TRBV15	-	-	TRBJ1-1	CATSLNRAMNTEAFF	TGTGCCACCAGCTTAAATAGGGCAATGAACACTGAAGCTTTCTTT
TRBV7-9	few	-	TRBJ1-1	CASSLGTTNTEAFF	TGTGCCAGCAGCCTCGGGACAACGAACACTGAAGCTTTCTTT
TRBV4-1	-	-	TRBJ2-6	CASSQDGGVRFSGANVLTF	TGCGCCAGCAGCCAAGATGGCGGGGTCAGGTTTTCTGGGGCCAACGTCCTGACTTTC
TRBV6-6	few	-	TRBJ1-6	CASSYGQIVSYNSPLHF	TGTGCCAGCAGTTACGGACAAATAGTCTCCTATAATTCACCCCTCCACTTT
TRBV4-2	-	-	TRBJ1-5	CASSQGGDAPQHF	TGTGCCAGCAGCCAAGGTGGGGATGCGCCCCAGCATTTT
TRBV20-1	-	TRBD2	TRBJ2-1	CSETSGHSNEQFF	TGCAGTGAGACTAGCGGTCATTCGAATGAGCAGTTCTTC
TRBV3-1	few	-	TRBJ2-1	CASSQDWGSYNEQFF	TGTGCCAGCAGCCAAGATTGGGGGTCCTACAATGAGCAGTTCTTC
TRBV10-3	-	TRBD1	TRBJ1-5	CATRDRDNQPQHF	TGTGCCACCAGGGACAGGGACAATCAGCCCCAGCATTTT
TRBV27	-	-	TRBJ2-7	CASGPGDTYEQYF	TGTGCCAGCGGGCCAGGGGATACCTACGAGCAGTACTTC